The T cell receptor beta chain described here comes from a study of cytomegalovirus exposure and HLA in healthy donors. The study's findings and limits: Testing in vitro showed three CMV-associated chains specific for CMV antigens. For presence/absence analyses, sequencing depth was assumed to be roughly uniform across donors. The majority of TCR sequences were rare, yet some public TCRs appeared in many donors.

Remarks on this clone: What it recognizes is unknown.

PCR used 60 Vbeta primers and 13 Jbeta primers. Only in-frame clones appear in the TCRdb table, and some are missing; sequencing was by immunoSEQ multiplex PCR. The sample data list fewer than 85,000 clones. Deletions cut 4 bases from V and 0 bases from J, with 22 bases between. In germline, CDR1 is LNHNV, CDR2 YYDKDF (reference sequence). The CDR3 runs 19 residues. The clonotype originates from a middle-aged woman in good health and CMV-seropositive. The rearrangement links TRBV15 to TRBJ2-4; D perhaps matches TRBD2 (6 bases). The sequenced sample consisted of PBMCs. CDR3 DNA sequence: TGTGCCACCAGCACCGACAATCCGGGAGATGGAACAGCCAAAAACATTCAGTACTTC. This encodes CATSTDNPGDGTAKNIQYF. The variable domain in full, completed from reference TRBV15 and TRBJ2-4, reads DAMVIQNPRYQVTQFGKPVTLSCSQTLNHNVMYWYQQKSSQAPKLLFHYYDKDFNNEADTPDNFQSRRPNTSFCFLDIRSPGLGDTAMYLCATSTDNPGDGTAKNIQYFGAGTRLSVL.